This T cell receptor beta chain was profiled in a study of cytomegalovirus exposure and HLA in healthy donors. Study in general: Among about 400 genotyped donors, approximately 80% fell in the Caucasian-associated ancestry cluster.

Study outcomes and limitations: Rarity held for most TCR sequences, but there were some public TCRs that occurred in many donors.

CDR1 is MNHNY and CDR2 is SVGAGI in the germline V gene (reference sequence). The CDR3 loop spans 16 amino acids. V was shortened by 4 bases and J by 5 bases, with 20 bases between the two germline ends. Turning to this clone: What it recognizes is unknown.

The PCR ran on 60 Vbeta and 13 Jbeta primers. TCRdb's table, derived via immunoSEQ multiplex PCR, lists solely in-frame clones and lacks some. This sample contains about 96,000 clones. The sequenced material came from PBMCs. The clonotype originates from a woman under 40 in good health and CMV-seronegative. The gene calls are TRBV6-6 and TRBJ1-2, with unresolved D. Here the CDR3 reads CASSSPGSPEGYGYTF. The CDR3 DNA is TGTGCCAGCAGTTCCCCCGGGTCGCCGGAGGGTTATGGCTACACCTTC.